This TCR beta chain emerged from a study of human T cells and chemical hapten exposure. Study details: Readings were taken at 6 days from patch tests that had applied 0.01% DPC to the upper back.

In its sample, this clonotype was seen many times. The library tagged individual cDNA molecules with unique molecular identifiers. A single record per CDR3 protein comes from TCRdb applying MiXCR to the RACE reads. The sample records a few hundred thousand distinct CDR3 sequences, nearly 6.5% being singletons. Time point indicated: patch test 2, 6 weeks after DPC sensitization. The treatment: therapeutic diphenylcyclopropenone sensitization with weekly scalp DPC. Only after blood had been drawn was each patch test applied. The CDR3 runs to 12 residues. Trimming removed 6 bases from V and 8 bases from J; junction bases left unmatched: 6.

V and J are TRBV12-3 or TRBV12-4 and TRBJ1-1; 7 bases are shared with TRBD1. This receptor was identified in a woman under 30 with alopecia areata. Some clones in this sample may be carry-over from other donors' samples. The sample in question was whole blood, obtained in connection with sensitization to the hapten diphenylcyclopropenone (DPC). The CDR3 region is CASRKDRLEAFF. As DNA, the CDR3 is TGTGCCAGCAGAAAGGACAGGTTAGAAGCTTTCTTT.